Following are 26 T cell receptor beta chains from one sample sequenced in a study of Graves' ophthalmopathy and Graves' hyperthyroidism. From RNA, the CDR3 regions of TCR beta chains were amplified and sequenced. Second-round multiplex PCR followed a first-round RT-PCR using HTBI primers. TCRdb ran MiXCR on the multiplex PCR reads and lists one entry per CDR3 protein. The sample lists over a million distinct CDR3 sequences; about 40% were seen once. Sequencing used peripheral blood or thyroid tissue (not recorded which). The source of these receptors is an adult man with Graves' hyperthyroidism.

The chain employs TRBV10-1 and TRBJ1-3; D is uncertain. Germline loops: CDR1 WNHNN, CDR2 SYGVQD (reference sequence). The V end lost 8 bases, the J end lost 4 bases, and 15 bases lay between the germline ends. This CDR3 is 14 amino acids long. Here the CDR3 DNA reads TGCGCCAGCTCGACGGGAACGGGAGGAAACACCATATATTTT. Translated: CASSTGTGGNTIYF.

Comment on this clonotype: This may come from a read error, since a much larger clone is one base off. The gene calls are TRBV10-3 and TRBJ1-6; no reliable D call. Looked up from germline, CDR1 is ENHRY and CDR2 is SYGVKD. This CDR3 is built from 14 residues. Deletions cut 5 bases from V and 11 bases from J, with 16 bases between. The DNA of the CDR3 is TGTGCCATCAGTACCGACACGCTTGGGGCACCCCTCCACTTT. Amino acids: CAISTDTLGAPLHF.

The gene calls are TRBV5-6 and TRBJ1-6; a weak D match, TRBD1 (6 bases). CDR1 and CDR2 (germline): SGHDT, YYEEEE. Trimming removed 5 bases from V and 9 bases from J, with 18 bases in between. The CDR3 is 15 residues long. CDR3 in amino acids: CASSYYNTGFSPLHF. CDR3 sequence (DNA): TGTGCCAGCAGTTACTACAACACAGGGTTTTCACCCCTCCACTTT.

This clonotype was recorded a few times. This chain connects TRBV29-1 to TRBJ2-7; D may be TRBD1 (5 bases). Between the trimmed V and J ends, which lost 2 bases and 2 bases, there was a span of 7 bases. CDR3 length: 12 residues. Germline CDR1 SQVTM, CDR2 ANQGSEA. The CDR3 here is CSVETGTYEQYF. The CDR3 nucleotides read TGCAGCGTTGAAACAGGCACCTACGAGCAGTACTTC.

This clonotype has only a few counts. This chain links TRBV11-2 with TRBJ1-2; 7 nucleotides agree with TRBD1. This CDR3 is built from 17 residues. Losses at the gene ends were 1 base for V and 3 bases for J; bases not matched to a gene: 11. The germline CDR1 and CDR2 sequences are SGHAT and FQNNGV. The CDR3 DNA follows: TGTGCCAGCAGCTTAGTCGGTGGGTCCGGGACAGACTATGGCTACACCTTC. It codes for CASSLVGGSGTDYGYTF.

The chain employs TRBV7-8 and TRBJ2-7; 12 bases are a match to TRBD2. With 3 bases clipped from V and 7 bases from J, the junction kept 10 bases outside the gene matches. Germline-derived CDR1 and CDR2 are SGHVS and FQNEAQ. The CDR3 runs to 16 residues. The CDR3 DNA reads as TGTGCCAGCAGCTTTGCTAGCGGGGGGGTACTCAATGAGCAGTACTTC. It specifies CASSFASGGVLNEQYF.

The gene calls are TRBV3-1 and TRBJ1-2, with D unclear. The germline V gene encodes CDR1 LGHDT and CDR2 YNNKEL (reference sequence). Trimming cost V 4 bases and J 2 bases, with 14 bases left between them. This CDR3 region has 15 residues. The CDR3 DNA is TGTGCCAGCAGCCTAGCCATGACCCTCAACTATGGCTACACCTTC. Protein product: CASSLAMTLNYGYTF.

This chain joins TRBV9 and TRBJ1-2; tentatively, D is TRBD1 (5 bases). CDR1 and CDR2 (germline): SGDLS, YYNGEE. V was trimmed by 4 bases and J by 4 bases, leaving 23 bases between them. CDR3 size: 17 residues. CDR3 in amino acids: CASSSRRRGEKSYGYTF. The CDR3 DNA follows: TGTGCCAGCAGCAGCCGGCGGCGGGGGGAAAAAAGCTATGGCTACACCTTC. Full variable domain (rest looked up from reference TRBV9 and TRBJ1-2): DSGVTQTPKHLITATGQRVTLRCSPRSGDLSVYWYQQSLDQGLQFLIQYYNGEERAKGNILERFSAQQFPDLHSELNLSSLELGDSALYFCASSSRRRGEKSYGYTFGSGTRLTVV.

The chain is built from TRBV11-2 and TRBJ2-5; no definite D call. The CDR3 is 15 residues long. Per germline, CDR1 SGHAT and CDR2 FQNNGV. Trimming shortened V by 1 base and J by 0 bases, and 9 bases separated the two germline ends. CDR3 in DNA: TGTGCCAGCAGCTTAGTGTCCGGCAACCAAGAGACCCAGTACTTC. Translating it yields CASSLVSGNQETQYF. Complete variable domain (other parts from reference TRBV11-2 and TRBJ2-5): EAGVAQSPRYKIIEKRQSVAFWCNPISGHATLYWYQQILGQGPKLLIQFQNNGVVDDSQLPKDRFSAERLKGVDSTLKIQPAKLEDSAVYLCASSLVSGNQETQYFGPGTRLLVL.

The chain has TRBV4-3 and TRBJ2-7; 7 bases match TRBD1. CDR3 length: 15 amino acids. V lost 0 bases and J lost 6; bases outside the gene matches: 8. CDR1 and CDR2 from the germline V gene are LGHNA and YSLEER. CDR3 bases: TGCGCCAGCAGCCAAGATCGCCAGGGGGTATTCGAGCAGTACTTC. Residues: CASSQDRQGVFEQYF.

This clonotype appeared many times. The chain uses TRBV5-1 and TRBJ1-1; D is perhaps TRBD1 (5 bases). Germline assignment: CDR1 SGHRS and CDR2 YFSETQ. The CDR3 is made up of 15 amino acids. V lost 1 base and J 0 bases, leaving 10 bases between the germline ends. As DNA, the CDR3 is TGCGCCAGCAGCTTGAAAGGGACGCTGAACACTGAAGCTTTCTTT. Residues: CASSLKGTLNTEAFF.

This clonotype has a count of ten or more. The chain combines TRBV20-1 with TRBJ2-7; 12 nucleotides match TRBD2. J lost 6 bases, V lost 6 bases, and 9 bases had no gene match. The CDR3 has 14 amino acids. Germline assignment: CDR1 DFQATT and CDR2 SNEGSKA (reference sequence). The DNA of the CDR3 is TGCAGTGCGCCACGACTAGCGGGAGTCGGCGAGCAGTACTTC. Its protein is CSAPRLAGVGEQYF.

The chain recombines TRBV7-2 with TRBJ2-6; 10 bases align to TRBD2. The length of the CDR3 is 17 residues. The trim removed 1 base at V and 2 bases at J, leaving 2 bases unmatched. Germline CDR1 is SGHTA and CDR2 is FQGNSA. CDR3 sequence: CASSLEAGGTGANVLTF. The CDR3 DNA reads TGTGCCAGCAGCTTAGAAGCGGGAGGGACTGGGGCCAACGTCCTGACTTTC. Supplemented by reference TRBV7-2 and TRBJ2-6, the full variable domain reads GAGVSQSPSNKVTEKGKDVELRCDPISGHTALYWYRQSLGQGLEFLIYFQGNSAPDKSGLPSDRFSAERTGGSVSTLTIQRTQQEDSAVYLCASSLEAGGTGANVLTFGAGSRLTVL.

The V and J genes are TRBV7-8 and TRBJ2-7; 8 nucleotides line up with TRBD1. Per germline, CDR1 SGHVS and CDR2 FQNEAQ. The junction had 6 bases not matched to a gene; V was cut back by 5 bases and J by 0 bases. CDR3 length: 15 residues. The CDR3 DNA sequence: TGTGCCAGCAGCGGCCACAGGGGGAGCTCCTACGAGCAGTACTTC. Amino acid sequence: CASSGHRGSSYEQYF.

The J gene is TRBJ2-2, the V gene TRBV24-1; no definite D call. Germline values: CDR1 KGHDR, CDR2 SFDVKD. The ends were cut back, 1 base at V and 7 bases at J, with 0 bases in the middle. The CDR3 runs 11 residues. CDR3 nucleotide sequence: TGTGCCACCAGTGATTTCGGGGAGCTGTTTTTT. Translated: CATSDFGELFF.

The chain recombines TRBV6-5 with TRBJ1-1; D is undetermined. CDR1 is MNHEY and CDR2 is SVGAGI in the germline V gene. CDR3 length: 14 residues. Deletions cut 5 bases from V and 4 bases from J, with 14 bases between. The CDR3 bases are TGTGCCAGCAGTCACGGCCCCACCGGCACTGAAGCTTTCTTT. The encoded protein is CASSHGPTGTEAFF.

This clonotype was picked up many times. The chain recombines TRBV2 with TRBJ1-1; D remains ambiguous. The CDR3 is made up of 11 amino acids. Germline CDR1 reads SNHLY; CDR2 reads FYNNEI. Trimming removed 7 bases from V and 0 bases from J, with 3 bases in between. The DNA for the CDR3 is TGTGCCAGCAAGGTGAACACTGAAGCTTTCTTT. Protein: CASKVNTEAFF.

The chain combines TRBV20-1 with TRBJ2-5, with 8 nucleotides matching TRBD2. Per germline, CDR1 DFQATT and CDR2 SNEGSKA (reference sequence). The CDR3 is 16 residues long. V gave up 0 bases and J gave up 5 bases; unmatched junction bases: 11. The chain's CDR3 is CSARESGGRMRETQYF. The CDR3 DNA is TGCAGTGCTAGAGAATCGGGGGGGCGGATGCGGGAGACCCAGTACTTC.

V gene TRBV30 combines with J gene TRBJ2-7; 7 nucleotides agree with TRBD1. Germline values: CDR1 GTSNPN, CDR2 SVGIG (reference sequence). The CDR3 extends over 12 amino acids. The V and J ends lost 4 bases and 0 bases, in that order; junction bases with no gene match: 0. DNA for the CDR3: TGTGCCTGGACAGGGGGCTCCTACGAGCAGTACTTC. It specifies CAWTGGSYEQYF.

This chain uses TRBV7-9 with TRBJ1-1; D gene uncertain. The CDR3 has 12 amino acids. Deletions cut 6 bases from V and 7 bases from J, with 12 bases between. Germline loops: CDR1 SEHNR, CDR2 FQNEAQ (reference sequence). CDR3 sequence reads: CASRQPIYEAFF. The CDR3, as DNA: TGTGCCAGCAGACAGCCAATTTATGAAGCTTTCTTT.

V usage is TRBV28 and J usage is TRBJ2-5; 8 bases match TRBD2. The CDR3 covers 13 residues. V lost 8 bases and J lost 2; bases outside the gene matches: 4. Germline V gene data show CDR1 as MDHEN and CDR2 as SYDVKM. CDR3 residues: CASAIAGQETQYF. The CDR3 DNA follows: TGTGCCAGCGCTATAGCGGGGCAAGAGACCCAGTACTTC.

The chain joins TRBV7-9 to TRBJ2-7; D gene ambiguous. Looked up from germline, CDR1 is SEHNR and CDR2 is FQNEAQ (reference sequence). V was cut by 3 bases and J by 1 base, with 10 bases left in between. The length of the CDR3 is 14 residues. CDR3 DNA sequence: TGTGCCAGCAGCTTGCCGGGTGAATCCTACGAGCAGTACTTC. It encodes CASSLPGESYEQYF. Looking up the rest from reference TRBV7-9 and TRBJ2-7 gives the full variable domain: DTGVSQNPRHKITKRGQNVTFRCDPISEHNRLYWYRQTLGQGPEFLTYFQNEAQLEKSRLLSDRFSAERPKGSFSTLEIQRTEQGDSAMYLCASSLPGESYEQYFGPGTRLTVT.

This clonotype appeared many times. The V gene is TRBV10-3, the J gene TRBJ1-5; the match to TRBD1 covers 7 bases. Germline CDR1 ENHRY, CDR2 SYGVKD. The CDR3 totals 15 residues. V shed 10 bases, J shed 4 bases, and the junction held 13 bases outside the gene matches. CDR3 in DNA: TGTGCCACCCAGGTTACACAGGGGTCAAATCAGCCCCAGCATTTT. It is translated as CATQVTQGSNQPQHF.

This clonotype was seen only once. A read error may explain this, as a much larger clone is one base away. The chain's CDR3 is CGATRDSNQPQHF. DNA of the CDR3: TGCGGTGCTACCCGGGACAGCAATCAGCCCCAGCATTTT. The gene calls are TRBV20-1 and TRBJ1-5, with a weak D call TRBD1 (5 bases). Germline V CDR1 and CDR2: DFQATT, SNEGSKA (reference sequence). The CDR3 has 13 residues.

The rearrangement joins TRBV2 to TRBJ1-1, with unresolved D. Per the germline V gene, CDR1 is SNHLY and CDR2 is FYNNEI. Trimming stripped 8 bases from V and 12 bases from J, with 10 bases between. CDR3 length equals 9 residues. The CDR3 coding sequence is TGTGCCAGCCTCCGGGAAACTTTCTTT. It translates to CASLRETFF.

J is TRBJ2-5 and V is TRBV29-1; 9 bases fit TRBD1. Germline V lookup: CDR1 SQVTM, CDR2 ANQGSEA. V dropped 4 bases and J dropped 4; count of bases not matched to a gene: 4. This CDR3 is 13 amino acids long. The CDR3 here is CSVAVGQGETQYF. CDR3 in DNA: TGCAGCGTTGCGGTGGGACAGGGAGAGACCCAGTACTTC.